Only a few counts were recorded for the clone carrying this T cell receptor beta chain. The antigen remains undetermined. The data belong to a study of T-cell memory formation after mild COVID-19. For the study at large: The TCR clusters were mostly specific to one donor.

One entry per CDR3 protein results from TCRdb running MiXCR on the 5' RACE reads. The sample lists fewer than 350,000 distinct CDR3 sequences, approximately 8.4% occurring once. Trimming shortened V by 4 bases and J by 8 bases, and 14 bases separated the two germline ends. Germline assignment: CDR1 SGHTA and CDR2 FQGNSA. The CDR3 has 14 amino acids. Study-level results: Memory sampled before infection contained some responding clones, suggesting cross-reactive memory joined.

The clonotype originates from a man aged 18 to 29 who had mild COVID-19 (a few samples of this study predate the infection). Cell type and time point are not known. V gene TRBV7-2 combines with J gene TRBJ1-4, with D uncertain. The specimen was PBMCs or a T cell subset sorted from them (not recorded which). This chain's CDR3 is CASSSGVGGEKLFF. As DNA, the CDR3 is TGTGCCAGCAGCTCCGGGGTGGGAGGCGAAAAACTGTTTTTT.